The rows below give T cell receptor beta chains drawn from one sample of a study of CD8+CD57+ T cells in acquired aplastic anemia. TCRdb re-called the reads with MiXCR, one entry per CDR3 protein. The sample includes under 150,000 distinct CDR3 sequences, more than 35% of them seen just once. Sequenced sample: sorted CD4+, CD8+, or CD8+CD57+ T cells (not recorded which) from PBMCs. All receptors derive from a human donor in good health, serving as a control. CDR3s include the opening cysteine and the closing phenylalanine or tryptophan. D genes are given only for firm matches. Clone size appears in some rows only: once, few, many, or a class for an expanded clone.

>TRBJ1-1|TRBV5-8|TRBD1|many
CASSSIQGVYTEAFF
TGTGCCAGCAGCTCGATACAGGGGGTGTACACTGAAGCTTTCTTT
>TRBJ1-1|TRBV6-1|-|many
CASSQALDTEAFF
TGTGCCAGCAGCCAAGCCTTGGACACTGAAGCTTTCTTT
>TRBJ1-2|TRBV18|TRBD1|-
CASSPLDRGSASYTF
TGTGCCAGCTCACCACTTGACAGGGGTTCGGCTAGCTACACCTTC
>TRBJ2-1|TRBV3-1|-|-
CASRDMRTPHSGEQFF
TGTGCCAGCAGGGATATGAGGACTCCCCACAGCGGAGAGCAGTTCTTC
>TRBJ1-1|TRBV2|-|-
CASSYRVSEAFF
TGTGCCAGCAGCTACAGGGTTTCTGAAGCTTTCTTT
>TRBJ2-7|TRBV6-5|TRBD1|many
CASSSGTGGEQYF
TGTGCCAGCAGTTCCGGGACAGGCGGCGAGCAGTACTTC
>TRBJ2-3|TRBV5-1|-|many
CASSLGGDPTTDTQYF
TGCGCCAGCAGCTTGGGAGGGGATCCAACCACAGATACGCAGTATTTT
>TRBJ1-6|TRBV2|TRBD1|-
CASSSGGRSPLHF
TGTGCCAGCAGTTCAGGGGGGAGGTCACCCCTCCACTTT
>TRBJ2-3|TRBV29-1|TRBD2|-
CSVELAGGVDTQYF
TGCAGCGTTGAACTAGCGGGAGGCGTAGATACGCAGTATTTT
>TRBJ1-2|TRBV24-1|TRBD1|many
CATSESGTGGLDGYTF
TGTGCCACCAGTGAATCGGGGACAGGGGGACTAGACGGCTACACCTTC
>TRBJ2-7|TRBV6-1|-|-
CASSPGSGNTYEQYF
TGTGCCAGCAGCCCAGGTTCAGGGAACACCTACGAGCAGTACTTC
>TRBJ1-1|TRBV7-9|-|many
CASSFGGGNTEAFF
TGTGCCAGCAGCTTCGGCGGAGGGAACACTGAAGCTTTCTTT
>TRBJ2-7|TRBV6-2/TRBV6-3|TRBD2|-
CASSYPEGRIPSGGALPIEQCF
TGTGCCAGCAGTTACCCCGAGGGCAGAATTCCTAGCGGGGGGGCCCTCCCTATCGAGCAGTGCTTC
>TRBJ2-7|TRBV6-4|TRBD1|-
CASRREQGAYEQYF
TGTGCCAGCAGGAGGGAACAGGGGGCCTACGAGCAGTACTTC
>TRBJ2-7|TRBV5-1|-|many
CASSPPRSSYEQYF
TGCGCCAGCAGCCCTCCGAGGAGCTCCTACGAGCAGTACTTC
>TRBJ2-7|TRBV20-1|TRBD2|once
CSAAGDRYEQYF
TGCAGCGCTGCGGGAGATCGCTACGAGCAGTACTTC
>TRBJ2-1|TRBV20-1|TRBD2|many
CSASGTSVNEQFF
TGCAGTGCTAGTGGGACTAGCGTCAATGAGCAGTTCTTC
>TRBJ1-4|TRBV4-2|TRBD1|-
CASSQELQGTNEKLFF
TGTGCCAGCAGCCAAGAATTACAGGGGACTAATGAAAAACTGTTTTTT
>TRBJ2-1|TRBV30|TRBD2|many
CAWSVGLAGVFEQFF
TGTGCCTGGAGTGTAGGTCTAGCGGGAGTCTTTGAGCAGTTCTTC
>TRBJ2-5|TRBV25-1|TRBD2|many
CASSDGAGAHTETQYF
TGTGCCAGCAGTGACGGAGCGGGAGCTCACACTGAGACCCAGTACTTC
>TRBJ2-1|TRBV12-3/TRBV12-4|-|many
CASSPNPSVGDNEQFF
TGTGCCAGCAGTCCCAACCCTAGCGTTGGCGACAATGAGCAGTTCTTC
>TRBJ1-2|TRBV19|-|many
CASTSDPVLYGYTF
TGTGCCAGTACAAGTGACCCAGTGTTGTATGGCTACACCTTC
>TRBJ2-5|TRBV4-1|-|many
CASSLDQMGNQYF
TGCGCCAGCAGCCTGGACCAGATGGGGAACCAGTACTTC
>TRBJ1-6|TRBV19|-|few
CASSTGLHNSPLHF
TGTGCCAGTAGTACGGGACTTCATAATTCACCCCTCCACTTT
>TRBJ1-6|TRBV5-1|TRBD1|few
CASSLSGTGKDSPLHF
TGCGCCAGCAGCTTGTCCGGGACAGGGAAGGATTCACCCCTCCACTTT
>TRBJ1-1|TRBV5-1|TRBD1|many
CASRDRGGLNTEAFF
TGCGCCAGCAGAGACAGGGGCGGATTGAACACTGAAGCTTTCTTT
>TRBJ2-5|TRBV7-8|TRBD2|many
CASSRAGLVVGETQYF
TGTGCCAGCAGCCGAGCCGGACTAGTCGTGGGAGAGACCCAGTACTTC
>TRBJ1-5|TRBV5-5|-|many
CASSSGAREPQHF
TGTGCCAGCAGCTCCGGGGCCAGGGAGCCCCAGCATTTT
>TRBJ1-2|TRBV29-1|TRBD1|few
CSLTVQGARGYTF
TGCAGCCTTACCGTCCAGGGGGCGCGGGGCTACACCTTC
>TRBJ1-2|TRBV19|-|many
CASSMAGLTASYGYTF
TGTGCCAGTAGCATGGCGGGTCTTACCGCGTCCTATGGCTACACCTTC
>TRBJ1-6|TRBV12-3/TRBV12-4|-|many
CASSLGWPNSPLHF
TGTGCCAGCAGTTTAGGATGGCCCAATTCACCCCTCCACTTT